Listed here are 27 T cell receptor beta chains from one sample, sequenced in a study of cytomegalovirus exposure and HLA in healthy donors. TCRdb's table, derived via immunoSEQ multiplex PCR, lists solely in-frame clones and lacks some. The table lists fewer than 200,000 clones, approximately 81% of them singletons. Sequencing was performed on PBMCs. These receptors were collected from a young man in good health and CMV-seropositive.

CDR3 sequence: CASSKGADTEAFF. The CDR3 DNA sequence: TGCGCCAGCAGCAAGGGGGCGGACACTGAAGCTTTCTTT. The gene calls are TRBV5-1 and TRBJ1-1, with TRBD1 identical over 7 bases. V trimming: 4 bases; J trimming: 3 bases; junction bases outside the gene matches: 3. The CDR3 is made up of 13 amino acids. Germline V gene lookup returns CDR1 SGHRS and CDR2 YFSETQ.

This clone was picked up a small number of times. The CDR3 sequence is CASSLGGGDEAFF. The CDR3 DNA is TGTGCCAGCAGCTTGGGCGGGGGTGATGAAGCTTTCTTT. This rearrangement joins TRBV5-6 to TRBJ1-1, with D possibly TRBD1 on 5 matching bases. V dropped 0 bases and J dropped 7 bases, with 10 bases sitting between them. The CDR3 loop spans 13 amino acids. Germline V lookup: CDR1 SGHDT, CDR2 YYEEEE.

V usage is TRBV28 and J usage is TRBJ1-1; D gene ambiguous. The CDR3 covers 15 residues. Trimming left V 5 bases short and J 4 bases short, with 17 bases between. In germline, CDR1 is MDHEN, CDR2 SYDVKM. The CDR3 DNA reads as TGTGCCAGCAGTCAGAACTACCGGCGGGGCACTGAAGCTTTCTTT. This gives the protein CASSQNYRRGTEAFF.

The chain carries TRBV29-1 and TRBJ1-2, with 10 nucleotides matching TRBD1. V shed 4 bases, J shed 3 bases, and the junction held 2 bases outside the gene matches. CDR1 is SQVTM, CDR2 ANQGSEA, per germline. CDR3 length equals 13 residues. Written as DNA, the CDR3 is TGCAGCGTTGGCGGGACAGGGGACTATGGCTACACCTTC. This gives the protein CSVGGTGDYGYTF.

The CDR3 loop reads CASSEALRGTVTTDTQYF. CDR3 DNA: TGTGCCAGCAGTGAAGCGCTCCGGGGGACAGTTACCACAGATACGCAGTATTTT. This chain connects TRBV2 to TRBJ2-3; perhaps TRBD1 as D (7 bases). Germline CDR1 is SNHLY and CDR2 is FYNNEI. V shed 0 bases and J shed 2 bases, with 18 bases lying between them. The CDR3 is 18 amino acids.

CDR3 sequence (DNA): TGTGCCAGCAGCTTGGAAAGGGGAAGAATGGGAGGCTACACCTTC. Translated: CASSLERGRMGGYTF. The chain uses TRBV5-4 and TRBJ1-2; D is perhaps TRBD1 (5 bases). This CDR3 spans 15 amino acids. In germline, CDR1 is SGHNT, CDR2 YYREEE (reference sequence). Trimming left V 0 bases short and J 8 bases short, with 17 bases between.

This chain links TRBV5-1 with TRBJ2-7, with 7 positions matching TRBD1. The CDR3 runs to 14 residues. Germline-derived CDR1 and CDR2 are SGHRS and YFSETQ. The J segment lost 2 bases and the V segment lost 4 bases, leaving 6 bases of the junction unmatched. CDR3 amino acids: CASSPGTDTYEQYF. DNA of the CDR3: TGCGCCAGCAGCCCCGGGACAGATACCTACGAGCAGTACTTC.

This clone was seen once. This sequence joins TRBV9 and TRBJ2-1; D perhaps matches TRBD2 (5 bases). CDR3 length: 16 residues. Germline V CDR1 and CDR2: SGDLS, YYNGEE. The V gene lost 4 bases and the J gene lost 0 bases, with 14 bases spanning the gap. The CDR3 bases are TGTGCCAGCAGCACATCCGGGGTCCCCTCCTACAATGAGCAGTTCTTC. As protein: CASSTSGVPSYNEQFF.

This chain links TRBV6-5 with TRBJ2-2, with 8 bases matching TRBD2. The germline V gene has CDR1 MNHEY and CDR2 SVGAGI. The CDR3 totals 15 residues. V dropped 3 bases and J dropped 3; count of bases not matched to a gene: 3. The CDR3 nucleotides are TGTGCCAGCAGTTATGGGACTAGGGACACCGGGGAGCTGTTTTTT. The encoded protein is CASSYGTRDTGELFF.

The chain joins TRBV27 to TRBJ1-1; 8 bases agree with TRBD1. The CDR3 covers 16 residues. CDR1 and CDR2 (germline): MNHEY, SMNVEV (reference sequence). The J segment lost 1 base and the V segment lost 8 bases, leaving 12 bases of the junction unmatched. CDR3 region: CASGGGTGQGNTEAFF. DNA for the CDR3: TGTGCCAGCGGGGGGGGGACAGGACAAGGGAACACTGAAGCTTTCTTT.

This sequence joins TRBV6-1 and TRBJ1-1, with TRBD1 identical over 9 bases. V lost 6 bases to trimming and J lost 8 bases; unmatched junction nucleotides: 7. CDR1 MNHNS and CDR2 SASEGT come from the germline V gene. CDR3 size: 13 residues. CDR3 coding DNA: TGTGCCAGCAGCGAGGACAGGGGAATGGAAGCTTTCTTT. Translation gives CASSEDRGMEAFF.

The J gene is TRBJ2-5, the V gene TRBV28; D is undetermined. This CDR3 comprises 13 residues. Per the germline V gene, CDR1 is MDHEN and CDR2 is SYDVKM. The germline V and J ends were trimmed by 4 bases and 7 bases, with 13 bases remaining between them. Here the CDR3 reads CASSSYGRGTQYF. CDR3 nucleotide sequence: TGTGCCAGCAGTTCCTACGGAAGAGGGACCCAGTACTTC.

This clone showed up just a few times. The chain has TRBV5-1 and TRBJ1-4; D not resolved. Germline CDR1 and CDR2: SGHRS and YFSETQ. This CDR3 spans 14 amino acids. V was trimmed by 2 bases and J by 10 bases, leaving 15 bases between them. CDR3 nucleotide sequence: TGCGCCAGCAGCTTCACCATGGGTGGCGGAAAACTGTTTTTT. Translation: CASSFTMGGGKLFF.

V usage is TRBV2 and J usage is TRBJ2-5, with 8 bases identical to TRBD2. The CDR3 loop spans 12 amino acids. CDR1 and CDR2 (germline): SNHLY, FYNNEI. The ends lost 7 bases at V and 4 bases at J; junction bases unmatched: 2. Written as DNA, the CDR3 is TGTGCCAGCATCGGGGGGGGAGAGACCCAGTACTTC. Encoded protein: CASIGGGETQYF.

The chain joins TRBV9 to TRBJ2-2; the D is unclear. Trimming took 0 bases from V and 3 from J, leaving 3 bases between them. The CDR3 loop spans 13 amino acids. CDR1 and CDR2 from the germline V gene are SGDLS and YYNGEE. The chain's CDR3 is CASSVADTGELFF. DNA for the CDR3: TGTGCCAGCAGCGTAGCAGACACCGGGGAGCTGTTTTTT.

The rearrangement links TRBV10-2 to TRBJ1-3; D may be TRBD1 (5 bases). Trimming took off 3 bases at V and 3 bases at J, with 6 bases between the two ends. The length of the CDR3 is 13 residues. The germline gives CDR1 WSHSY, CDR2 SAAADI. The CDR3 DNA follows: TGCGCCAGCAGTGACAGGGATGGAAACACCATATATTTT. Translation gives CASSDRDGNTIYF.

This clone was detected only once. V usage is TRBV4-1 and J usage is TRBJ2-1; 8 positions agree with TRBD1. CDR1 is MGHRA, CDR2 YSYEKL, per germline. CDR3 length equals 16 residues. Losses at the gene ends were 0 bases for V and 7 bases for J; bases not matched to a gene: 8. CDR3: CASSQEGQGARNEQFF. As DNA, the CDR3 is TGCGCCAGCAGCCAAGAAGGGCAGGGGGCGAGGAATGAGCAGTTCTTC.

J is TRBJ1-3 and V is TRBV10-3, with a possible D match to TRBD1 (6 bases). The CDR3 is 15 amino acids. CDR1 is ENHRY, CDR2 SYGVKD, per germline. Trimming took off 6 bases at V and 0 bases at J, with 12 bases between the two ends. The CDR3, as DNA: TGTGCCATCAGGGGGCAGGGGCCCTCTGGAAACACCATATATTTT. It encodes CAIRGQGPSGNTIYF.

This rearrangement joins TRBV6-6 to TRBJ1-4, with D perhaps TRBD1 (6 bases). CDR3 length: 15 residues. CDR1 and CDR2 from the germline V gene are MNHNY and SVGAGI (reference sequence). V lost 0 bases and J lost 7, with 12 bases in between. The CDR3 spells CASSYSGGAGEKLFF. CDR3 in DNA: TGTGCCAGCAGTTACTCGGGGGGGGCCGGTGAAAAACTGTTTTTT.

The gene calls are TRBV28 and TRBJ2-5; 8 nucleotides agree with TRBD1. The germline CDR1 and CDR2 sequences are MDHEN and SYDVKM. J gave up 4 bases and V 3 bases, and 4 bases lay outside the gene matches. The CDR3 has 14 residues. The CDR3, as DNA: TGTGCCAGCAGTTTCCCAGGGGGCGCAGAGACCCAGTACTTC. Its translation is CASSFPGGAETQYF.

V and J are TRBV4-1 and TRBJ2-1; 9 nucleotides line up with TRBD2. The length of the CDR3 is 15 residues. Germline CDR1 is MGHRA and CDR2 is YSYEKL. Trimming cost V 4 bases and J 6 bases; bases outside gene matches: 7. Here the CDR3 DNA reads TGCGCCAGCAGCCGTTCCCGGACTAGCGTCAATGAGCAGTTCTTC. Translation gives CASSRSRTSVNEQFF.

V and J are TRBV7-9 and TRBJ2-3, with D possibly being TRBD2 (6 bases). CDR1 is SEHNR and CDR2 is FQNEAQ in the germline V gene (reference sequence). CDR3 length: 15 residues. V lost 3 bases and J 2 bases, leaving 12 bases between the germline ends. The chain's CDR3 is CASSLRGANTDTQYF. The CDR3 DNA is TGTGCCAGCAGCTTGCGCGGGGCCAACACAGATACGCAGTATTTT.

The chain links TRBV30 to TRBJ2-2, with TRBD1 matching over 9 bases. V lost 0 bases, J lost 3 bases, and 2 bases stayed unmatched. Germline lookup yields CDR1 GTSNPN and CDR2 SVGIG (reference sequence). The CDR3 sequence is 15 residues long. The CDR3 DNA sequence: TGTGCCTGGAGTGTACGGGACAGGGACACCGGGGAGCTGTTTTTT. It yields the protein CAWSVRDRDTGELFF.

The CDR3 DNA reads TGCAGCGCCGCGGGACAGGGGGACAACGAGCAGTACTTC. Translating it yields CSAAGQGDNEQYF. The chain recombines TRBV29-1 with TRBJ2-7, with TRBD1 identical over 11 bases. The trim removed 7 bases at V and 5 bases at J, leaving 7 bases unmatched. The germline CDR1 and CDR2 sequences are SQVTM and ANQGSEA. The CDR3 sequence is 13 residues long.

The chain combines TRBV28 with TRBJ1-2, with a possible D match to TRBD1 (6 bases). V was clipped by 6 bases and J by 4 bases, with 18 bases between them. This CDR3 has 15 residues. Germline V lookup: CDR1 MDHEN, CDR2 SYDVKM. CDR3 nucleotides: TGTGCCAGCAGGAGTCCCACAGGGTCCGTCTATGGCTACACCTTC. Translation gives CASRSPTGSVYGYTF.

The rearrangement joins TRBV6-1 to TRBJ2-4; TRBD2 aligns across 10 bases. V lost 4 bases to trimming and J lost 9 bases; unmatched junction nucleotides: 12. The CDR3 has 16 amino acids. The germline CDR1 and CDR2 sequences are MNHNS and SASEGT. The chain's CDR3 is CASSVDRAGGQGIQYF. DNA of the CDR3: TGTGCCAGCAGTGTCGACCGAGCGGGAGGGCAGGGCATTCAGTACTTC.

Turning to this clone: This same CDR3 is encoded by further DNA sequences in the sample. V is TRBV18 and J is TRBJ2-7, with a weak D call TRBD2 (6 bases). The CDR3 contains 13 residues. From germline, CDR1 is KGHSH and CDR2 LQKENI. The V gene lost 3 bases and the J gene lost 3 bases, with 9 bases spanning the gap. The CDR3 coding sequence is TGTGCCAGCTCACCGGGGCGGGGCTACGAGCAGTACTTC. Its translation is CASSPGRGYEQYF.